This TCR beta chain is drawn from a study of T cell responses to AZD1222 COVID-19 vaccine. Study-wide results and limits: Spike-specific TCR breadth and depth grew following two AZD1222 doses.

A note on this clone: Its specificity is not known.

Trimming removed 3 bases at V and 4 bases at J, with 12 bases between. CDR1 and CDR2 from the germline V gene are DFQATT and SNEGSKA (reference sequence). The CDR3 is made up of 14 amino acids. The method was immunoSEQ multiplex PCR; TCRdb's version includes in-frame clones alone and lacks a portion of them. The data show more than 95,000 clones, 85% to 90% seen once. The receptor was derived from an adult in good health. J is TRBJ2-2 and V is TRBV20-1; no clear D. The sample here was peripheral blood, taken on day 0 of AZD1222 vaccination. This chain's CDR3 is CSASDNRVTGELFF. The CDR3 nucleotides read TGCAGTGCTAGTGATAACCGTGTCACCGGGGAGCTGTTTTTT.